The 22 T cell receptor beta chains in this list originate from one sample, sequenced in a study of vaccination and CD4 T cells after COVID-19 (dated by TCRdb to 2021 to 2024). According to the study, the label for this sample's treatment or condition signals: roughly 11-day PBMC culture with coronavirus spike peptide pools or control peptides (ViraFEST assay). To prepare the library, PCR was applied. Data came from an Illumina iSeq 100. DNA from cultured CD4+ T cells underwent TCR sequencing with the Oncomine TCR Beta short-read assay at the Johns Hopkins FTIC core. Starting from the raw public reads, TCRdb applied fastp trimming at Q25, assembled clones with MiXCR and retained in-frame beta chains. For every CDR3 protein sequence, its rows merge into one entry that carries the most common genes and DNA. The sample table lists 15,000 or so distinct CDR3 sequences, about 40% of them with a count of one. Roughly 24% of the sample is held by the ten biggest clonotypes.

Their cognate antigens are unknown. The source was CD4+ T cells from blood, cultured in vitro, collected before SARS-CoV-2 vaccination. The receptors derive from a human donor who received a COVID-19 vaccine.

This clonotype was counted a few times. CDR3 protein: CASEQRAGLGYGYTF. The CDR3 coding sequence is TGTGCCTCAGAGCAACGAGCCGGTTTGGGCTATGGCTACACCTTC. The V call is TRBV30, the J call TRBJ1-2; no reliable D call. Germline assignment: CDR1 GTSNPN and CDR2 SVGIG (reference sequence). The CDR3 consists of 15 residues. Trimming removed 7 bases at V and 4 bases at J, with 22 bases between.

This clonotype appeared a few times. The chain is built from TRBV5-4 and TRBJ1-1; 11 nucleotides match TRBD1. Per the germline V gene, CDR1 is SGHNT and CDR2 is YYREEE (reference sequence). V lost 0 bases to trimming and J lost 7 bases; unmatched junction nucleotides: 8. The CDR3 covers 16 residues. The CDR3 coding sequence is TGTGCCAGCAGCTTGGACCCGGGACAGGGGGTCGGTGAAGCTTTCTTT. Its translation is CASSLDPGQGVGEAFF.

This clonotype was found a few times. The V and J genes are TRBV6-1 and TRBJ1-2; perhaps TRBD1 as D (6 bases). This CDR3 is built from 16 residues. Germline V gene data show CDR1 as MNHNS and CDR2 as SASEGT. The V gene lost 2 bases and the J gene lost 2 bases, with 15 bases spanning the gap. The CDR3, as DNA: TGTGCCAGCAGTGAACTCCCGGGACACACCAACTATGGCTACACCTTC. Its protein is CASSELPGHTNYGYTF.

The chain employs TRBV2 and TRBJ2-1; D possibly corresponds to TRBD2 (6 bases). CDR1 is SNHLY, CDR2 FYNNEI, per germline. V shed 5 bases and J shed 8 bases, with 22 bases lying between them. The CDR3 runs to 16 residues. The CDR3 reads CASSPLTSLSAYEQFF. The CDR3 DNA follows: TGTGCCAGCAGTCCGCTGACTAGTCTCTCTGCGTATGAGCAGTTCTTC. Based on the CDR3 plus reference TRBV2 and TRBJ2-1, the full variable domain is EPEVTQTPSHQVTQMGQEVILRCVPISNHLYFYWYRQILGQKVEFLVSFYNNEISEKSEIFDDQFSVERPDGSNFTLKIRSTKLEDSAMYFCASSPLTSLSAYEQFFGPGTRLTVL.

The chain carries TRBV5-1 and TRBJ2-5; 11 bases are a match to TRBD2. Germline values: CDR1 SGHRS, CDR2 YFSETQ. This CDR3 comprises 15 residues. V lost 4 bases and J lost 1; bases outside the gene matches: 3. CDR3 region: CASSDSGGGQETQYF. The DNA for the CDR3 is TGCGCCAGCAGCGATAGCGGGGGGGGCCAAGAGACCCAGTACTTC. Complete variable domain (other parts from reference TRBV5-1 and TRBJ2-5): KAGVTQTPRYLIKTRGQQVTLSCSPISGHRSVSWYQQTPGQGLQFLFEYFSETQRNKGNFPGRFSGRQFSNSRSEMNVSTLELGDSALYLCASSDSGGGQETQYFGPGTRLLVL.

This clonotype was detected a few times. The gene calls are TRBV2 and TRBJ2-7, with 7 bases that match TRBD2. The CDR3 consists of 13 residues. Trimming at V came to 6 bases and at J to 3 bases, leaving 5 bases not matched to a gene. Germline CDR1 SNHLY, CDR2 FYNNEI. The CDR3: CASSIAGFYEQYF. The CDR3 DNA follows: TGTGCCAGCAGCATAGCGGGTTTCTACGAGCAGTACTTC. Filled out from reference TRBV2 and TRBJ2-7, the complete variable domain reads EPEVTQTPSHQVTQMGQEVILRCVPISNHLYFYWYRQILGQKVEFLVSFYNNEISEKSEIFDDQFSVERPDGSNFTLKIRSTKLEDSAMYFCASSIAGFYEQYFGPGTRLTVT.

The rearrangement joins TRBV4-2 to TRBJ1-5; D remains ambiguous. The CDR3 sequence is 13 residues long. Trimming shortened V by 3 bases and J by 0 bases, and 3 bases separated the two germline ends. Germline CDR1 and CDR2: LGHNA and YNFKEQ. The CDR3 DNA reads TGTGCCAGCAGCCAGAATAGCAATCAGCCCCAGCATTTT. Translating gives CASSQNSNQPQHF.

The CDR3 loop reads CASSGQLSPVSYNEQFF. DNA of the CDR3: TGTGCCAGCTCGGGACAGCTCTCACCCGTATCCTACAATGAGCAGTTCTTC. The chain couples TRBV12-3 or TRBV12-4 to TRBJ2-1; 7 bases are a match to TRBD1. J gave up 1 base and V 8 bases, and 14 bases lay outside the gene matches. This CDR3 spans 17 amino acids.

The rearrangement joins TRBV7-8 to TRBJ1-1; D is possibly TRBD1 (5 bases). This CDR3 has 13 residues. Trimming removed 3 bases at V and 6 bases at J, with 11 bases between. Per the germline V gene, CDR1 is SGHVS and CDR2 is FQNEAQ. CDR3 bases: TGTGCCAGCAGCTTCCACGGGACGGCTGAAGCTTTCTTT. Translated: CASSFHGTAEAFF.

The rearrangement joins TRBV9 to TRBJ2-1; D not resolved. V was shortened by 3 bases and J by 0 bases, with 10 bases between the two germline ends. The germline V gene has CDR1 SGDLS and CDR2 YYNGEE. The CDR3 spans 15 residues. As DNA, the CDR3 is TGTGCCAGCAGCGCCCTCTCCGGCTCCTACAATGAGCAGTTCTTC. Residues: CASSALSGSYNEQFF.

This clonotype was counted only a few times. CDR3 sequence: CASSLASRGGDQPQHF. The CDR3 DNA reads as TGTGCCAGCAGCTTAGCGTCCAGGGGTGGAGATCAGCCCCAGCATTTT. The chain is built from TRBV7-9 and TRBJ1-5; possibly TRBD1 for D (6 bases). Trimming removed 0 bases at V and 5 bases at J, with 14 bases between. Germline CDR1 SEHNR, CDR2 FQNEAQ (reference sequence). The CDR3 consists of 16 residues.

The CDR3 here is CSARATGYGLAGTYNEQFF. The CDR3 bases are TGCAGTGCTAGAGCGACAGGGTATGGACTAGCGGGGACCTACAATGAGCAGTTCTTC. This rearrangement joins TRBV20-1 to TRBJ2-1, with TRBD2 matching 12 bases. V lost 1 base to trimming and J lost 2 bases; unmatched junction nucleotides: 12. CDR1 is DFQATT and CDR2 is SNEGSKA in the germline V gene (reference sequence). This CDR3 is 19 amino acids long.

The chain is built from TRBV5-1 and TRBJ1-2; maybe TRBD1 (5 bases). V was shortened by 4 bases and J by 5 bases, with 21 bases between the two germline ends. The CDR3 runs 16 residues. Germline V gene data show CDR1 as SGHRS and CDR2 as YFSETQ. The CDR3: CASSRLGQGSYYGYTF. The DNA of the CDR3 is TGCGCCAGCAGCCGTTTAGGGCAGGGTTCTTATTATGGCTACACCTTC.

The CDR3 spells CASRLGGVPLHF. In DNA, the CDR3 is TGTGCCAGCAGGCTAGGGGGCGTACCCCTCCACTTT. V gene TRBV2 combines with J gene TRBJ1-6; TRBD1 matches 7 bases. J lost 12 bases, V lost 6 bases, and 5 bases had no gene match. The CDR3 extends over 12 amino acids. The germline gives CDR1 SNHLY, CDR2 FYNNEI.

This clonotype was detected a few times. The chain links TRBV12-3 or TRBV12-4 to TRBJ1-3; D not resolved. Trimming pared 6 bases from V and 1 base from J, leaving 22 bases between. This CDR3 is built from 18 residues. The CDR3: CASRGGLGRRVSGNTIYF. The CDR3, as DNA: TGTGCCAGCAGGGGTGGACTTGGACGGCGGGTATCTGGAAACACCATATATTTT.

This clonotype appeared a few times. This chain connects TRBV30 to TRBJ2-5; a weak D match, TRBD1 (6 bases). This CDR3 spans 13 amino acids. Trimming removed 4 bases from V and 5 bases from J, with 14 bases in between. Germline V gene sequence: CDR1 GTSNPN, CDR2 SVGIG (reference sequence). The CDR3 nucleotides read TGTGCCTGGAACGGGTTGGGGGCCGAGACCCAGTACTTC. Its translation is CAWNGLGAETQYF.

This clonotype showed up just a few times. The chain employs TRBV19 and TRBJ2-3, with a weak D call TRBD2 (5 bases). The germline gives CDR1 LNHDA, CDR2 SQIVND (reference sequence). The V gene lost 2 bases and the J gene lost 0 bases, with 12 bases spanning the gap. The length of the CDR3 is 16 residues. Written as DNA, the CDR3 is TGTGCCAGTAGTATAAGCCCGGGATCTAGCACAGATACGCAGTATTTT. The encoded protein is CASSISPGSSTDTQYF.

The V and J genes are TRBV6-2 or TRBV6-3 and TRBJ1-2; D gene uncertain. CDR1 and CDR2 (germline): MNHEY, SVGEGT. The CDR3 sequence is 12 residues long. Trimming pared 2 bases from V and 4 bases from J, leaving 5 bases between. CDR3 nucleotides: TGTGCCAGCAGTTACCTAGGCTATGGCTACACCTTC. Protein: CASSYLGYGYTF.

This chain connects TRBV30 to TRBJ2-5; unclear D gene. The germline gives CDR1 GTSNPN, CDR2 SVGIG (reference sequence). V was pared by 0 bases and J by 1 base, with 15 bases between. The CDR3 has 16 residues. The DNA of the CDR3 is TGTGCCTGGAGTGTAAAAAGTTGGAAGTCCCAAGAGACCCAGTACTTC. This encodes CAWSVKSWKSQETQYF. The entire variable domain, with the rest obtained from reference TRBV30 and TRBJ2-5, is as follows: SQTIHQWPATLVQPVGSPLSLECTVEGTSNPNLYWYRQAAGRGLQLLFYSVGIGQISSEVPQNLSASRPQDRQFILSSKKLLLSDSGFYLCAWSVKSWKSQETQYFGPGTRLLVL.

J is TRBJ2-2 and V is TRBV30; 9 nucleotides line up with TRBD2. The CDR3 length is 17 residues. J was trimmed by 2 bases and V by 3 bases; bases with no gene match: 10. The germline V gene has CDR1 GTSNPN and CDR2 SVGIG (reference sequence). The CDR3 here is CAWRLGSGGLNTGELFF. The CDR3 coding sequence is TGTGCCTGGAGGTTAGGTAGCGGGGGACTAAACACCGGGGAGCTGTTTTTT.

V usage is TRBV5-4 and J usage is TRBJ2-1; the D gene is possibly TRBD2 (6 bases). The ends were cut back, 3 bases at V and 2 bases at J, with 18 bases in the middle. CDR1 is SGHNT and CDR2 is YYREEE in the germline V gene (reference sequence). The CDR3 contains 17 residues. For the CDR3, the DNA is TGTGCCAGCAGCTCTGAGGCAAGCGGGCCTCCCTACAATGAGCAGTTCTTC. It translates to CASSSEASGPPYNEQFF.

The chain recombines TRBV5-1 with TRBJ2-5, with D tentatively TRBD2 (5 bases). Germline-derived CDR1 and CDR2 are SGHRS and YFSETQ. V shed 4 bases and J shed 2 bases, with 18 bases lying between them. The length of the CDR3 is 16 residues. The CDR3 DNA reads as TGCGCCAGCAGCCCGGCTACTAGTAGTGAACAAGAGACCCAGTACTTC. This sequence encodes CASSPATSSEQETQYF.